The clone carrying this TCR beta chain occurred a few times. What it binds is not known. The data belong to a study of T-cell memory formation after mild COVID-19. TCRdb re-called the 5' RACE reads with MiXCR, one entry per CDR3 protein. The sample has hundreds of thousands of distinct CDR3 sequences, roughly 13% seen once. Germline CDR1 reads MNHNY; CDR2 reads SVGAGI (reference sequence). Trimming took 0 bases from V and 0 from J, leaving 5 bases between them. CDR3 length: 15 residues. Study results and caveats: There were some responding clones in pre-infection memory, which suggested that cross-reactive memory had joined. CD8+ contracting clones occupied EMRA, while CD4+ ones occupied mainly CM and EM.

This TCR was recovered from a man aged 18 to 35 who had mild COVID-19 (a few samples of this study predate the infection). Cell type and time point are not known. The chain uses TRBV6-6 and TRBJ1-4; D is unclear. Material for sequencing was PBMCs or a T cell subset sorted from them (not recorded which). The CDR3 DNA reads TGTGCCAGCAGTTACTCTGCGACAACTAATGAAAAACTGTTTTTT. As protein: CASSYSATTNEKLFF.